This T cell receptor beta chain was sequenced in a study of post-analysis software for immune sequencing data. At the level of the study: Progressive-relapsing, secondary progressive and relapsing-remitting multiple sclerosis were among the disease courses included. General study findings and limits: Patients used about 5 TRBV segments, including TRBV5-6, TRBV5-1 and TRBV20-1, more often than controls. The F measure placed samples prepared in the same batch into strongly shared clusters.

Sequencing libraries made from TCR beta cDNA carried unique molecular identifiers. TCRdb reprocessed the PCR reads with MiXCR, giving one entry per CDR3 protein. In the table there are about 400,000 distinct CDR3 sequences, about a third of which are singletons. There are 14 residues in the CDR3. V dropped 1 base and J dropped 8 bases, with 15 bases sitting between them. Germline CDR1 DFQATT, CDR2 SNEGSKA (reference sequence). This clonotype has only a few counts. The antigen is not known. This receptor was taken from a girl aged 5-17 years with multiple sclerosis. The sample was blood. The chain employs TRBV20-1 and TRBJ2-1; TRBD1 might be the D (5 bases). The CDR3 bases are TGCAGTGCTAGAGGCAGGGTCCTAACGGATGAGCAGTTCTTC. The encoded protein is CSARGRVLTDEQFF.